The T cell receptor (beta chain) under discussion was sequenced for a study of cytomegalovirus exposure and HLA in healthy donors. As to this clone: Its target is not known.

V dropped 1 base and J dropped 1 base, with 7 bases sitting between them. CDR1 and CDR2 from the germline V gene are KGHSH and LQKENI. This CDR3 region has 14 residues. These donors were members of the approximately 110-subject validation cohort, a group separate from the approximately 700-subject first cohort. Study results and limitations: Reports showed the classifier diagnosing cytomegalovirus status with high specificity and sensitivity. There were a few CMV-associated chains whose specificity for CMV antigens was confirmed in vitro.

Assay: immunoSEQ multiplex PCR; the TCRdb copy retains only in-frame clones and omits some. There are over 150,000 clones in the sample; 65% to 85% occur only once, and 2.5% to 3.5% lies in the top ten. The chain is built from TRBV18 and TRBJ1-1; D call uncertain. Sequenced: PBMCs. The receptor was derived from a woman between 18 and 29 years old in good health and CMV-seropositive. The CDR3 region has the DNA TGTGCCAGCTCACCACAGGAGGGGAACACTGAAGCTTTCTTT. Its translation: CASSPQEGNTEAFF. Complete variable domain (other parts from reference TRBV18 and TRBJ1-1): NAGVMQNPRHLVRRRGQEARLRCSPMKGHSHVYWYRQLPEEGLKFMVYLQKENIIDESGMPKERFSAEFPKEGPSILRIQQVVRGDSAAYFCASSPQEGNTEAFFGQGTRLTVV.